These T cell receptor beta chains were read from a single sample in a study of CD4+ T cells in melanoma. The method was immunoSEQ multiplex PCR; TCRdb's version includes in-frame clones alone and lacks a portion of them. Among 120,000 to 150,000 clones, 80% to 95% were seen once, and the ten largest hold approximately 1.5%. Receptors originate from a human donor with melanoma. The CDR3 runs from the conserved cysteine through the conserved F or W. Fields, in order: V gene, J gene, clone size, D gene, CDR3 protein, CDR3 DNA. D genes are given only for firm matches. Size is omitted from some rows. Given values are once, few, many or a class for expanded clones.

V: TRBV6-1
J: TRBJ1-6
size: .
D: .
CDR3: CASSPGNSPLHF
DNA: TGTGCCAGCAGCCCGGGAAATTCACCCCTCCACTTT

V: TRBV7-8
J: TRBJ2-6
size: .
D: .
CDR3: CASSLDPWDTRSGANVLTF
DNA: TGTGCCAGCAGCTTAGATCCTTGGGACACCCGCTCTGGGGCCAACGTCCTGACTTTC

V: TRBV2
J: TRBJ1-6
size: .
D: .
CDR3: CASRRAGVSNSPLHF
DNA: TGTGCCAGCCGCCGTGCCGGGGTGAGCAATTCACCCCTCCACTTT

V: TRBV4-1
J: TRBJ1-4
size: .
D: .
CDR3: CASSLAFSRTVGEKLFF
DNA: TGCGCCAGCAGCTTGGCCTTTTCCAGGACGGTGGGTGAAAAACTGTTTTTT

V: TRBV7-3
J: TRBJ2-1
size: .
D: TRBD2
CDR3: CASSLASSGGIGEQFF
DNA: TGTGCCAGCAGCTTAGCCTCTAGCGGGGGAATAGGTGAGCAGTTCTTC

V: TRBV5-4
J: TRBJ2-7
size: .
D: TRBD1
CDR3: CASSPRQGGSLFEQYF
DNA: TGTGCCAGCAGCCCCAGACAGGGCGGCTCCTTGTTCGAGCAGTACTTC

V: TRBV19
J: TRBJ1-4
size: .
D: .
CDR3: CASSTTTWKLFF
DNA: TGTGCCAGTAGTACCACCACGTGGAAACTGTTTTTT

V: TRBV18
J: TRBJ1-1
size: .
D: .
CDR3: CASSATRTEAFF
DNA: TGTGCCAGCTCAGCTACAAGGACTGAAGCTTTCTTT

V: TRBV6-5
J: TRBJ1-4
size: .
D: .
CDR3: CASSPWEKLFF
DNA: TGTGCCAGCAGCCCGTGGGAAAAACTGTTTTTT

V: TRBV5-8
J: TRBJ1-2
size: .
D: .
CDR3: CASNPGPARGYTF
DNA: TGTGCCAGCAACCCGGGGCCCGCTCGTGGCTACACCTTC

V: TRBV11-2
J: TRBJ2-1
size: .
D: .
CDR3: CASSQAGARLGQFF
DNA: TGTGCCAGCAGCCAGGCGGGGGCCCGCCTCGGGCAGTTCTTC

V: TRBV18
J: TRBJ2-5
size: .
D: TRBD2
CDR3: CASSPSGVQETQYF
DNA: TGTGCCAGCTCCCCTAGCGGGGTACAAGAGACCCAGTACTTC

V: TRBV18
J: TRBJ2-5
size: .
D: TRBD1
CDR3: CASSPGTEETQYF
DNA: TGTGCCAGCTCACCAGGGACAGAGGAGACCCAGTACTTC

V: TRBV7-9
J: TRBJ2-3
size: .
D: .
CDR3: CASSSTQGPLATDTQYF
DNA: TGTGCCAGCAGCTCCACCCAGGGCCCCCTCGCCACAGATACGCAGTATTTT

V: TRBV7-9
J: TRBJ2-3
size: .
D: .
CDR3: CASSFATSSTDTQYF
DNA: TGTGCCAGCAGCTTCGCGACTAGTAGCACAGATACGCAGTATTTT

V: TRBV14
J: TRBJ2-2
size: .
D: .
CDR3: CASSFGHGTSNTGELFF
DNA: TGTGCCAGCAGTTTCGGACACGGGACTTCGAACACCGGGGAGCTGTTTTTT

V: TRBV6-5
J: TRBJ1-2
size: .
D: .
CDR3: CASSEFPVGHGYTF
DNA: TGTGCCAGCAGTGAATTCCCCGTGGGCCACGGCTACACCTTC

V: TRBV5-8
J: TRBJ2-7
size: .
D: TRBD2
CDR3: CASSLVFLAGGDYEQYF
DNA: TGTGCCAGCAGCTTGGTGTTTCTAGCGGGGGGCGACTACGAGCAGTACTTC

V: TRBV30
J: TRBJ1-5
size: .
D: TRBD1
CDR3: CAWSRGRGQPQHF
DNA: TGTGCCTGGAGCAGGGGGAGAGGTCAGCCCCAGCATTTT

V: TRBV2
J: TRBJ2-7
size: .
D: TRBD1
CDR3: CASEETGLGQYF
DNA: TGTGCCAGCGAGGAGACAGGGTTGGGGCAGTACTTC

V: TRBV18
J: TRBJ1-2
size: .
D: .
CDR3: CASSPTPSLASGYTF
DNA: TGTGCCAGCTCACCGACACCGAGTCTCGCTTCGGGCTACACCTTC

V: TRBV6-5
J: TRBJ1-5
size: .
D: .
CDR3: CASSPVGGARQPQHF
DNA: TGTGCCAGCAGCCCCGTGGGGGGGGCGCGTCAGCCCCAGCATTTT

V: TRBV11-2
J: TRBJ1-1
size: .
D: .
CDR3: CASSLERYTEAFF
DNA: TGTGCCAGCAGCTTAGAAAGGTACACTGAAGCTTTCTTT

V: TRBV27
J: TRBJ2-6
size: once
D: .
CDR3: CASSPTTGLYSGANVLTF
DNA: TGTGCCAGCAGTCCCACGACGGGGCTGTACTCTGGGGCCAACGTCCTGACTTTC

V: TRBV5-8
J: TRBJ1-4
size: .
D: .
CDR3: CASSFTWGQTRREKLFF
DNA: TGTGCCAGCAGCTTCACTTGGGGGCAGACCCGGAGGGAAAAACTGTTTTTT

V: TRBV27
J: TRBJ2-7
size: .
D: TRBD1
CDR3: CASSLRGTGFFEQYF
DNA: TGTGCCAGCAGTTTACGAGGGACAGGGTTTTTCGAGCAGTACTTC

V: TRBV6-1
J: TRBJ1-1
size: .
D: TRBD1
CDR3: CASSLTGRDTEAFF
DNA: TGTGCCAGCAGTCTGACAGGGAGGGACACTGAAGCTTTCTTT

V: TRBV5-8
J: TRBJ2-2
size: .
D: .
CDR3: CASSLGTVTNTGELFF
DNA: TGTGCCAGCAGCTTGGGGACAGTGACGAACACCGGGGAGCTGTTTTTT

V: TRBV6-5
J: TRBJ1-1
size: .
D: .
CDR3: CASSQTPDAFEAFF
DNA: TGTGCCAGCAGTCAAACTCCGGACGCGTTTGAAGCTTTCTTT

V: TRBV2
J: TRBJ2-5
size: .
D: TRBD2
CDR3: CASSAGGVPTETQYF
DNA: TGTGCCAGCAGTGCGGGAGGGGTCCCTACGGAGACCCAGTACTTC

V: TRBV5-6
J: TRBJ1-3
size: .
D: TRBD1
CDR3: CASKRQGSLDTIYF
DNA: TGTGCCAGCAAGCGACAGGGTTCCCTAGACACCATATATTTT

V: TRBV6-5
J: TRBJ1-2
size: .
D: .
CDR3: CASSYDGRSGYTF
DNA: TGTGCCAGCAGTTACGACGGGCGGTCTGGCTACACCTTC

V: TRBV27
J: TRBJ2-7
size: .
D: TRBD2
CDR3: CASSHRGGYEQYF
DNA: TGTGCCAGCAGTCACCGGGGGGGCTACGAGCAGTACTTC

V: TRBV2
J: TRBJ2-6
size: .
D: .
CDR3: CASRKGSGANVLTF
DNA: TGTGCCAGCAGAAAGGGGTCCGGGGCCAACGTCCTGACTTTC

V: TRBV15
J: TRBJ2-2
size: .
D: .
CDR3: CATSSVGGLLGTGELFF
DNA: TGTGCCACCAGCTCCGTGGGGGGGCTCCTAGGAACCGGGGAGCTGTTTTTT

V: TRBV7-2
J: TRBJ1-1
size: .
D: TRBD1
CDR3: CASSVTGGETEAFF
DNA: TGTGCCAGCAGCGTCACAGGGGGCGAAACTGAAGCTTTCTTT

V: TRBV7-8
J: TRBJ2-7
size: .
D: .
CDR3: CASSLEPTGSSYEQYF
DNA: TGTGCCAGCAGCTTAGAACCGACAGGATCTTCCTACGAGCAGTACTTC

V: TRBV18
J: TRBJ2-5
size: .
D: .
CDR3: CASSPPSRQPETQYF
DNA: TGTGCCAGCTCACCACCGAGTAGACAGCCGGAGACCCAGTACTTC

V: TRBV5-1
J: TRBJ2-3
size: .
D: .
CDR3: CASSWVRGGEADTQYF
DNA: TGCGCCAGCAGCTGGGTTCGGGGCGGGGAGGCAGATACGCAGTATTTT

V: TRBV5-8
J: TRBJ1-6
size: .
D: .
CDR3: CASSRVLYNSPLHF
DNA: TGTGCCAGTTCCCGGGTTCTCTATAATTCACCCCTCCACTTT

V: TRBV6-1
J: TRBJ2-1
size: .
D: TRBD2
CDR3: CASNIGGAEYEQFF
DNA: TGTGCCAGCAACATCGGGGGGGCCGAGTATGAGCAGTTCTTC

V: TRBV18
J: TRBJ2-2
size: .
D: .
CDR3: CASSPFRVSNTGELFF
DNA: TGTGCCAGCTCACCGTTCAGGGTATCGAACACCGGGGAGCTGTTTTTT

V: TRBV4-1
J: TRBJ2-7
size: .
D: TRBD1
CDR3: CASSPGQGAPYEQYF
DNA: TGCGCCAGCAGCCCCGGTCAGGGGGCGCCGTACGAGCAGTACTTC

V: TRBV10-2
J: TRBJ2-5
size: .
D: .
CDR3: CASSGTRQMYQETQYF
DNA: TGCGCCAGCAGTGGGACCAGACAGATGTACCAAGAGACCCAGTACTTC

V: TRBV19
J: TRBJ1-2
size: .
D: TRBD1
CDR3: CATWTGGYTF
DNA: TGTGCCACTTGGACAGGGGGCTACACCTTC

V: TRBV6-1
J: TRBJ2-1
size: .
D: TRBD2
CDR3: CASSDSGGLRDNEQFF
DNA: TGTGCCAGCAGTGATTCGGGGGGGCTGAGGGACAATGAGCAGTTCTTC

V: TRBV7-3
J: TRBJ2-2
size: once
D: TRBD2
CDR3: CASSLLGGGNTGELFF
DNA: TGTGCCAGCAGCTTACTCGGCGGGGGAAACACCGGGGAGCTGTTTTTT

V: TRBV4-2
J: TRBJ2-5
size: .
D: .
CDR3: CASSQVVREQETQYF
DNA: TGTGCCAGCAGCCAAGTAGTTAGGGAGCAAGAGACCCAGTACTTC

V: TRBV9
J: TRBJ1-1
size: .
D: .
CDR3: CASSVSRNTEAFF
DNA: TGTGCCAGCAGCGTATCGAGGAACACTGAAGCTTTCTTT

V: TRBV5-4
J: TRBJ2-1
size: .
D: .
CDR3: CASSLVYNEQFF
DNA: TGTGCCAGCAGCTTAGTCTACAATGAGCAGTTCTTC

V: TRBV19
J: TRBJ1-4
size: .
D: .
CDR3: CASSIARGVSNEKLFF
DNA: TGTGCCAGTAGTATAGCCAGGGGAGTCTCTAATGAAAAACTGTTTTTT

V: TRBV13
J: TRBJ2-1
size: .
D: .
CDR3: CASSYRNEQFF
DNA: TGTGCCAGCAGCTACCGTAATGAGCAGTTCTTC

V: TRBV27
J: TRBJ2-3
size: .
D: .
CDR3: CASAHDGRTDTQYF
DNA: TGTGCCAGCGCCCACGATGGGCGCACAGATACGCAGTATTTT